The 9 T cell receptor beta chains listed next were all sequenced from one sample in a study of T cells after yellow fever vaccination. Via MiXCR, TCRdb re-called the 5' RACE reads, giving one row per CDR3 protein. The data show 250,000 or so distinct CDR3 sequences, roughly 4% seen once. Source: PBMCs, taken 15 days after the yellow fever booster vaccination. The receptors come from a man in his late teens or twenties who received the YFV17D yellow fever vaccine.

This clonotype was observed many times. The genes are TRBV29-1 and TRBJ1-4; D possibly corresponds to TRBD1 (5 bases). This CDR3 contains 12 residues. CDR1 is SQVTM and CDR2 is ANQGSEA in the germline V gene. Trimming took off 6 bases at V and 8 bases at J, with 13 bases between the two ends. CDR3 nucleotide sequence: TGCAGCGTCAGGGTTGAAGGAGAAAAACTGTTTTTT. Protein product: CSVRVEGEKLFF.

This clonotype was observed many times. The chain has TRBV18 and TRBJ2-3; D tentatively reads TRBD1 or TRBD2 (6 bases each). This CDR3 has 15 amino acids. Between the trimmed V and J ends, which lost 4 bases and 5 bases, there was a span of 16 bases. Germline assignment: CDR1 KGHSH and CDR2 LQKENI. Written as DNA, the CDR3 is TGTGCCAGCTCACTCACGAGGGGGGCTGGAGATACGCAGTATTTT. Translating it yields CASSLTRGAGDTQYF.

This clonotype showed up many times. This chain links TRBV11-2 with TRBJ1-6; D is unclear. The CDR3 loop spans 15 amino acids. V lost 5 bases and J 7 bases, leaving 15 bases between the germline ends. The germline V gene encodes CDR1 SGHAT and CDR2 FQNNGV. The CDR3 is CASSRGMGFNSPLHF. In nucleotides, the CDR3 is TGTGCCAGCAGCCGAGGGATGGGCTTCAATTCACCCCTCCACTTT.

The V gene is TRBV2, the J gene TRBJ2-5; the D is unclear. This CDR3 has 11 residues. Trimming stripped 9 bases from V and 9 bases from J, with 14 bases between. Germline V gene sequence: CDR1 SNHLY, CDR2 FYNNEI. CDR3 residues: CASLFTESQYF. CDR3 DNA sequence: TGTGCCAGTCTTTTTACGGAATCCCAGTACTTC.

Many counts were recorded for this clonotype. One end of the junction is discordant with germline, which a read error may explain. The J gene is TRBJ2-3, the V gene TRBV7-7; D assignment may be TRBD1 or TRBD2 (5 bases each). This CDR3 spans 19 amino acids. CDR1 and CDR2 from the germline V gene are SSHAT and FNYEAQ (reference sequence). The CDR3 DNA is TGTGCTAGCAGCTTAGAGGTCCGGGGCCCAGATAGATTCCCAGATACGCAGTATTTT. This sequence encodes CASSLEVRGPDRFPDTQYF.

This clonotype was detected ten times or more. J is TRBJ2-5 and V is TRBV14; a possible D gene is TRBD1 (6 bases). Deletions cut 1 base from V and 5 bases from J, with 14 bases between. Germline loops: CDR1 SGHDN, CDR2 FVKESK. The CDR3 runs to 15 residues. In nucleotides, the CDR3 is TGTGCCAGCAGCCAAGTCGTGGGGGCCGGGGAGACCCAGTACTTC. This codes for CASSQVVGAGETQYF.

In this sample, this clonotype turned up many times. CDR3 protein: CASSPGETQYF. As DNA, the CDR3 is TGTGCCAGCAGCCCCGGGGAGACCCAGTACTTC. The chain joins TRBV18 to TRBJ2-5, with unresolved D. The CDR3 is made up of 11 amino acids. V dropped 8 bases and J dropped 5 bases, with 9 bases sitting between them. Per germline, CDR1 KGHSH and CDR2 LQKENI.

There are many counts of this clonotype. The CDR3 sequence: CASSLSTPQSEQFF. The CDR3 DNA reads TGTGCCAGCAGTTTATCCACACCGCAAAGTGAGCAGTTCTTC. This rearrangement joins TRBV27 to TRBJ2-1; no clear D. Per the germline V gene, CDR1 is MNHEY and CDR2 is SMNVEV (reference sequence). Between the trimmed V and J ends, which lost 0 bases and 9 bases, there was a span of 12 bases. The CDR3 extends over 14 amino acids.

This clonotype was observed at least ten times. The J gene is TRBJ1-4, the V gene TRBV5-1, with a tentative D call TRBD1 (6 bases). CDR3 length equals 16 residues. The V end was cut by 1 base, the J end by 8 bases, with 18 bases between. In germline, CDR1 is SGHRS, CDR2 YFSETQ. For the CDR3, the DNA is TGCGCCAGCAGCTTGCCGGGGGGGGCGCCCCGAGAAAAACTGTTTTTT. This translates into CASSLPGGAPREKLFF.